The 20 T cell receptor beta chains reported below all come from one sample, sequenced in a study of shared clonotypes between healthy human individuals. Method: immunoSEQ multiplex PCR; TCRdb's copy keeps in-frame clones and lacks some. Among nearly 1,000,000 clones listed, 76% were seen once. Sequencing was performed on memory CD4+ T cells sorted from blood. The sample's subset: CD45RA-negative fraction. All receptors derive from a man in his late teens or twenties in good health.

The chain is built from TRBV12-2 and TRBJ1-2. TRBV12-2 represents a pseudogene. The CDR3 contains 14 residues. This CDR3 reads CASRFPRVGYGYTF. The CDR3 region has the DNA TGTGCAAGTCGCTTTCCCCGGGTTGGCTATGGCTACACCTTC.

This clone showed up just a few times. The chain recombines TRBV5-5 with TRBJ1-2; 8 nucleotides match TRBD1. J gave up 4 bases and V 3 bases, and 5 bases lay outside the gene matches. The germline V gene has CDR1 SGHKS and CDR2 YYEKEE (reference sequence). CDR3 length: 14 amino acids. The CDR3: CASSSLQGVYGYTF. The DNA for the CDR3 is TGTGCCAGCAGCTCCTTACAGGGGGTCTATGGCTACACCTTC.

The V call is TRBV5-1, the J call TRBJ2-7, with 9 bases that match TRBD2. The V and J ends lost 6 bases and 9 bases, in that order; junction bases with no gene match: 13. In germline, CDR1 is SGHRS, CDR2 YFSETQ. The CDR3 runs 14 residues. The chain's CDR3 is CASTNLAGTDRQYF. CDR3 DNA: TGCGCCAGCACCAACCTAGCGGGGACCGACCGGCAGTACTTC.

This clone was observed a few times. The identical CDR3 is also encoded by other nucleotide sequences in the sample. V usage is TRBV9 and J usage is TRBJ1-4, with D perhaps TRBD1 (5 bases). CDR3 length: 12 amino acids. V was clipped by 4 bases and J by 7 bases, with 8 bases between them. The germline gives CDR1 SGDLS, CDR2 YYNGEE. As DNA, the CDR3 is TGTGCCAGCAGCAGGGGAGGTGAAAAACTGTTTTTT. The encoded protein is CASSRGGEKLFF.

This clone was seen more than once but under ten times. V usage is TRBV7-2 and J usage is TRBJ2-3; D call uncertain. Between the trimmed V and J ends, which lost 3 bases and 2 bases, there was a span of 12 bases. Germline CDR1 is SGHTA and CDR2 is FQGNSA. The CDR3 has 15 amino acids. The CDR3 coding sequence is TGTGCCAGCAGCTTGAGGTCCTACCCCACAGATACGCAGTATTTT. Translating gives CASSLRSYPTDTQYF.

The chain links TRBV5-4 to TRBJ2-5; D not resolved. The CDR3 is made up of 11 amino acids. V shed 3 bases and J shed 7 bases, with 7 bases lying between them. Per the germline V gene, CDR1 is SGHNT and CDR2 is YYREEE (reference sequence). CDR3 sequence (DNA): TGTGCCAGCAGCTCTTTGGGGACCCAGTACTTC. Its protein product is CASSSLGTQYF. Drawing the rest from reference TRBV5-4 and TRBJ2-5, the complete variable domain is ETGVTQSPTHLIKTRGQQVTLRCSSQSGHNTVSWYQQALGQGPQFIFQYYREEENGRGNFPPRFSGLQFPNYSSELNVNALELDDSALYLCASSSLGTQYFGPGTRLLVL.

This clone came up a few times. The junction does not match germline at one end; this may be a read error. V and J are TRBV7-7 and TRBJ2-2; 8 bases are shared with TRBD2. This CDR3 has 15 amino acids. Per germline, CDR1 SSHAT and CDR2 FNYEAQ (reference sequence). CDR3 DNA: TGTGCTAGCAGCTCGGGGACTAGTAACACCGGGGAGCTGTTTTTT. As protein: CASSSGTSNTGELFF.

This rearrangement joins TRBV30 to TRBJ1-6, with a weak D call TRBD1 (6 bases). The CDR3 has 13 residues. With 8 bases removed from V and 6 bases from J, the gap between germline ends came to 14 bases. Germline V lookup: CDR1 GTSNPN, CDR2 SVGIG (reference sequence). CDR3 DNA sequence: TGTGCCGGCCAGGGGAATGGTAATTCACCCCTCCACTTT. It encodes CAGQGNGNSPLHF.

The rearrangement joins TRBV10-1 to TRBJ1-1; 11 bases fit TRBD1. The CDR3 is made up of 15 amino acids. Germline loops: CDR1 WNHNN, CDR2 SYGVQD (reference sequence). After removal of 4 bases from V and 0 bases from J, the junction contained 1 base not matched to a gene. The CDR3 here is CASSVGQGVNTEAFF. Here the CDR3 DNA reads TGCGCCAGCAGTGTGGGACAGGGGGTGAACACTGAAGCTTTCTTT.

V usage is TRBV29-1 and J usage is TRBJ2-3; 10 positions match TRBD2. The V gene's germline CDR1 is SQVTM and CDR2 ANQGSEA. V dropped 6 bases and J dropped 2; count of bases not matched to a gene: 5. CDR3 length: 14 residues. As DNA, the CDR3 is TGCAGCGTGAAGCGGGAGGGCCACACAGATACGCAGTATTTT. It codes for CSVKREGHTDTQYF.

The chain employs TRBV11-1 and TRBJ2-1, with D possibly matching TRBD2 (5 bases). The ends were cut back, 2 bases at V and 0 bases at J, with 11 bases in the middle. CDR3 length: 16 amino acids. The V gene's germline CDR1 is SGHAT and CDR2 FQDESV (reference sequence). The CDR3 DNA reads as TGTGCCAGCAGCTTACGGACGGAGGCCTCCTACAATGAGCAGTTCTTC. Protein sequence: CASSLRTEASYNEQFF.

This clone was counted between two and nine times. V usage is TRBV2 and J usage is TRBJ1-1; TRBD1 matches 8 bases. Germline CDR1 and CDR2: SNHLY and FYNNEI. After removal of 7 bases from V and 4 bases from J, the junction contained 11 bases not matched to a gene. The CDR3 runs to 15 residues. The CDR3 loop is CASTIGQGAGTEAFF. In nucleotides, the CDR3 is TGTGCCAGCACCATCGGGCAGGGGGCTGGCACTGAAGCTTTCTTT. The variable domain in full, completed from reference TRBV2 and TRBJ1-1, reads EPEVTQTPSHQVTQMGQEVILRCVPISNHLYFYWYRQILGQKVEFLVSFYNNEISEKSEIFDDQFSVERPDGSNFTLKIRSTKLEDSAMYFCASTIGQGAGTEAFFGQGTRLTVV.

Remarks on this clone: In the same sample, other DNA sequences code for this CDR3. The chain employs TRBV18 and TRBJ2-5; D remains ambiguous. The CDR3 length is 12 residues. V was cut by 3 bases and J by 3 bases, with 5 bases left in between. Germline assignment: CDR1 KGHSH and CDR2 LQKENI. CDR3 sequence (DNA): TGTGCCAGCTCACCCGGCGAAGAGACCCAGTACTTC. It yields the protein CASSPGEETQYF. Complete variable domain (other parts from reference TRBV18 and TRBJ2-5): NAGVMQNPRHLVRRRGQEARLRCSPMKGHSHVYWYRQLPEEGLKFMVYLQKENIIDESGMPKERFSAEFPKEGPSILRIQQVVRGDSAAYFCASSPGEETQYFGPGTRLLVL.

Points on this clone: This sample also contains other DNA sequences that code for the same CDR3. This rearrangement joins TRBV7-3 to TRBJ2-3, with D possibly being TRBD1 or TRBD2 (5 bases each). V was cut by 0 bases and J by 4 bases, with 8 bases left in between. CDR1 SGHTA and CDR2 FQGTGA come from the germline V gene. The CDR3 is made up of 14 amino acids. The CDR3 sequence is CASSLTGGSDTQYF. The CDR3 DNA reads as TGTGCCAGCAGCTTAACTGGGGGATCAGATACGCAGTATTTT.

This clone has a handful of counts. CDR3 in DNA: TGTGCCAGCAGCCGACAGACTAGCGCAAGTTCCGGGGAGCTGTTTTTT. Protein: CASSRQTSASSGELFF. This chain joins TRBV14 and TRBJ2-2; the match to TRBD2 covers 8 bases. The CDR3 has 16 amino acids. Germline V gives CDR1 SGHDN, CDR2 FVKESK. V trimming: 4 bases; J trimming: 6 bases; junction bases outside the gene matches: 10.

This clone was seen a few times. The genes are TRBV7-2 and TRBJ2-1, with 11 bases fitting TRBD2. The CDR3 sequence is 14 residues long. Germline lookup yields CDR1 SGHTA and CDR2 FQGNSA. Germline trimming cut 3 bases from V and 10 bases from J; bases unmatched to any gene: 5. The CDR3 DNA sequence: TGTGCCAGCAGCTTTACTAGCGGGAGACGCGAGCAGTTCTTC. Residues: CASSFTSGRREQFF.

A note on this clone: Other DNA sequences within the sample encode an identical CDR3. The genes are TRBV18 and TRBJ1-2; TRBD1 is a possible D gene (5 bases). This CDR3 is built from 13 residues. Trimming stripped 3 bases from V and 5 bases from J, with 10 bases between. Germline V lookup: CDR1 KGHSH, CDR2 LQKENI. The CDR3 region is CASSPAGRYGYTF. The CDR3 region has the DNA TGTGCCAGCTCACCTGCAGGGCGGTATGGCTACACCTTC. Full variable domain (rest looked up from reference TRBV18 and TRBJ1-2): NAGVMQNPRHLVRRRGQEARLRCSPMKGHSHVYWYRQLPEEGLKFMVYLQKENIIDESGMPKERFSAEFPKEGPSILRIQQVVRGDSAAYFCASSPAGRYGYTFGSGTRLTVV.

This clone was observed a few times. The gene calls are TRBV25-1 and TRBJ2-7, with 10 bases aligning to TRBD1. Germline V lookup: CDR1 MGHDK, CDR2 SYGVNS. This CDR3 is 12 amino acids long. J gave up 3 bases and V 10 bases, and 3 bases lay outside the gene matches. This CDR3 is CATRTGGYEQYF. The CDR3 DNA reads TGTGCCACAAGGACAGGGGGCTACGAGCAGTACTTC.

There are many counts of this clone. V is TRBV19 and J is TRBJ1-1; D gene unclear. This CDR3 spans 13 amino acids. Per germline, CDR1 LNHDA and CDR2 SQIVND (reference sequence). V shed 3 bases and J shed 4 bases, with 9 bases lying between them. The CDR3 protein is CASSISDGTEAFF. CDR3 sequence (DNA): TGTGCCAGTAGTATTTCGGATGGCACTGAAGCTTTCTTT.

This clone occurred once. The CDR3: CASRLAGNTDTQYF. The CDR3 nucleotides read TGTGCCAGCCGTCTGGCAGGGAACACAGATACGCAGTATTTT. This chain connects TRBV2 to TRBJ2-3; maybe TRBD1 (5 bases). Germline CDR1 SNHLY, CDR2 FYNNEI. Between the trimmed V and J ends, which lost 8 bases and 2 bases, there was a span of 14 bases. This CDR3 region has 14 residues.